The 25 T cell receptor beta chains below all came from one sample that was sequenced in a study of Graves' ophthalmopathy and Graves' hyperthyroidism (dated by TCRdb to 2016 to 2018). TCRdb shows the sequencer as Illumina HiSeq 2000. For repertoire sequencing, the TCR beta CDR3 regions were amplified from RNA transcripts. A first-round RT-PCR used HTBI primers with the Qiagen OneStep RT-PCR kit, followed by a second-round multiplex PCR, size selection and purification. The raw public reads went through TCRdb reprocessing: fastp at Q25, MiXCR clone calling, in-frame beta chains kept. All rows with the same CDR3 protein become a single entry with the most common DNA and genes. The sample records 350,000 to 450,000 distinct CDR3 sequences, over 20% of which are singletons. Of the sample, 2.5% to 3.5% is held by the ten largest clones. Sample: peripheral blood. These receptors were obtained from a woman in her late teens or twenties with stable Graves' hyperthyroidism. Donor details come from another sample of the same person, matched by shared clones.

At least ten counts were recorded for this clonotype. The chain uses TRBV6-2 or TRBV6-3 and TRBJ2-7; TRBD2 aligns across 7 bases. After removal of 6 bases from V and 0 bases from J, the junction contained 8 bases not matched to a gene. In germline, CDR1 is MNHEY, CDR2 SVGEGT. The CDR3 has 15 amino acids. The CDR3 region is CASRPRLATSYEQYF. The DNA for the CDR3 is TGTGCCAGCAGACCCAGACTAGCAACCTCCTACGAGCAGTACTTC.

This clonotype was counted many times. The chain's CDR3 is CASSEYKASGVYNEQFF. CDR3 sequence (DNA): TGTGCCAGCAGTGAATATAAGGCTAGCGGAGTTTACAATGAGCAGTTCTTC. This chain uses TRBV2 with TRBJ2-1, with 7 bases matching TRBD2. The CDR3 spans 17 residues. Trimming at V came to 2 bases and at J to 4 bases, leaving 11 bases not matched to a gene. Germline assignment: CDR1 SNHLY and CDR2 FYNNEI.

This clonotype was counted many times. The rearrangement links TRBV19 to TRBJ1-1; TRBD1 aligns across 9 bases. The CDR3 loop spans 19 amino acids. V gave up 1 base and J gave up 5 bases; unmatched junction bases: 17. Germline V gives CDR1 LNHDA, CDR2 SQIVND (reference sequence). The chain's CDR3 is CASSIGRYRGPVARTEAFF. CDR3 nucleotides: TGTGCCAGTAGTATAGGAAGGTACAGGGGGCCTGTAGCAAGAACTGAAGCTTTCTTT.

In this sample, this clonotype turned up many times. The chain employs TRBV19 and TRBJ2-7; TRBD2 aligns across 8 bases. With 1 base clipped from V and 2 bases from J, the junction kept 7 bases outside the gene matches. The CDR3 consists of 16 residues. Per the germline V gene, CDR1 is LNHDA and CDR2 is SQIVND (reference sequence). CDR3 protein: CASSIVAGYSTYEQYF. The CDR3 DNA reads TGTGCCAGTAGTATAGTAGCGGGATATTCCACCTACGAGCAGTACTTC.

CDR3 DNA sequence: TGTGCCAGCTGCGACGCCTGGGGAGAGACCCAGTACTTC. This codes for CASCDAWGETQYF. This chain links TRBV28 with TRBJ2-5; D is unresolved. Trimming pared 8 bases from V and 4 bases from J, leaving 14 bases between. The CDR3 length is 13 residues. Germline V CDR1 and CDR2: MDHEN, SYDVKM.

This clonotype came up many times. The rearrangement uses TRBV20-1 and TRBJ1-1; possibly TRBD1 for D (5 bases). Trimming shortened V by 2 bases and J by 4 bases, and 17 bases separated the two germline ends. There are 15 residues in the CDR3. Germline CDR1 reads DFQATT; CDR2 reads SNEGSKA (reference sequence). CDR3 nucleotide sequence: TGCAGTGCTAGACCGATACAGGATTGGAGCACTGAAGCTTTCTTT. The encoded protein is CSARPIQDWSTEAFF.

The sample holds many counts of this clonotype. The rearrangement links TRBV10-3 to TRBJ2-7, with D hard to call. The CDR3 extends over 14 amino acids. V was trimmed by 0 bases and J by 3 bases, leaving 9 bases between them. Per the germline V gene, CDR1 is ENHRY and CDR2 is SYGVKD. This chain's CDR3 is CAISESSSNYEQYF. For the CDR3, the DNA is TGTGCCATCAGTGAGTCGAGTAGTAACTACGAGCAGTACTTC.

This clonotype was observed many times. The chain joins TRBV10-3 to TRBJ2-7; D might be TRBD1 or TRBD2, each matching 5 bases. CDR3 length equals 13 residues. CDR1 and CDR2 from the germline V gene are ENHRY and SYGVKD. The ends were cut back, 4 bases at V and 5 bases at J, with 12 bases in the middle. CDR3 sequence: CAISVQGEDEQYF. The CDR3 DNA reads TGTGCCATCAGTGTTCAGGGAGAGGACGAGCAGTACTTC.

This clonotype showed up many times. The chain carries TRBV7-8 and TRBJ2-3; TRBD1 agrees at 9 bases. After removal of 3 bases from V and 2 bases from J, the junction contained 6 bases not matched to a gene. The V gene's germline CDR1 is SGHVS and CDR2 FQNEAQ. This CDR3 comprises 16 residues. The CDR3 DNA is TGTGCCAGCAGCTTTCCGGGACAGGGCCCCACAGATACGCAGTATTTT. Encoded protein: CASSFPGQGPTDTQYF.

There are many counts of this clonotype. The J gene is TRBJ1-1, the V gene TRBV19; 10 nucleotides agree with TRBD1. The germline gives CDR1 LNHDA, CDR2 SQIVND (reference sequence). CDR3 length: 17 residues. The J segment lost 0 bases and the V segment lost 4 bases, leaving 8 bases of the junction unmatched. CDR3 nucleotide sequence: TGTGCCAGTAGTAGACAGGGGGCCGCTCTCATGAACACTGAAGCTTTCTTT. Translated: CASSRQGAALMNTEAFF.

This clonotype was found many times. The V call is TRBV6-5, the J call TRBJ1-1, with a tentative D call TRBD1 (5 bases). V lost 7 bases, J lost 4 bases, and 16 bases lay in between. The germline V gene has CDR1 MNHEY and CDR2 SVGAGI. The CDR3 has 14 residues. The CDR3 DNA reads TGTGCCAGCACCGACTTATCCGGGGCCACTGAAGCTTTCTTT. Translating gives CASTDLSGATEAFF.

This clonotype occurred many times. The chain carries TRBV12-3 or TRBV12-4 and TRBJ1-1; 8 bases are shared with TRBD1. This CDR3 region has 13 residues. After removal of 5 bases from V and 6 bases from J, the junction contained 5 bases not matched to a gene. CDR3 sequence reads: CASSLNRGAEAFF. The CDR3 DNA reads TGTGCCAGCAGTCTCAACAGGGGGGCTGAAGCTTTCTTT.

This clonotype was recorded a few times. The chain employs TRBV7-3 and TRBJ2-5, with 9 bases lining up with TRBD2. Germline CDR1 is SGHTA and CDR2 is FQGTGA. J gave up 4 bases and V 3 bases, and 9 bases lay outside the gene matches. CDR3 length: 16 amino acids. The CDR3 loop reads CASSFLGGRAAETQYF. In DNA, the CDR3 is TGTGCCAGCAGCTTCCTCGGCGGGAGGGCCGCAGAGACCCAGTACTTC.

This clonotype occurred many times. V and J are TRBV12-3 or TRBV12-4 and TRBJ1-2, with D possibly being TRBD1 (5 bases). The CDR3 is made up of 11 amino acids. Trimming took off 5 bases at V and 6 bases at J, with 7 bases between the two ends. The CDR3, as DNA: TGTGCCAGCAGTCCGGGGGATGGCTACACCTTC. This codes for CASSPGDGYTF.

This clonotype was recorded many times. The chain uses TRBV20-1 and TRBJ2-2, with D perhaps matching TRBD2 (5 bases). The length of the CDR3 is 14 residues. V was clipped by 6 bases and J by 0 bases, with 11 bases between them. In germline, CDR1 is DFQATT, CDR2 SNEGSKA (reference sequence). CDR3 DNA: TGCAGTGCCGCACGGCGGGCGAACACCGGGGAGCTGTTTTTT. Translating gives CSAARRANTGELFF.

This clonotype was detected only a few times. V usage is TRBV4-1 and J usage is TRBJ1-1; D not certain. The V end lost 4 bases, the J end lost 1 base, and 13 bases lay between the germline ends. This CDR3 has 15 residues. CDR1 and CDR2 (germline): MGHRA, YSYEKL. The CDR3 loop is CASSLRGTENTEAFF. The CDR3 DNA reads TGCGCCAGCAGCCTCAGAGGTACAGAGAACACTGAAGCTTTCTTT.

This clonotype was counted at least ten times. The chain is built from TRBV19 and TRBJ1-5; 7 bases are shared with TRBD1. The germline V gene has CDR1 LNHDA and CDR2 SQIVND (reference sequence). The CDR3 spans 14 residues. The J segment lost 11 bases and the V segment lost 6 bases, leaving 13 bases of the junction unmatched. CDR3 in DNA: TGTGCCAGTAGGAGGGACACAGGGGTGCCAACCCAGCATTTT. This codes for CASRRDTGVPTQHF.

Many counts were recorded for this clonotype. The chain uses TRBV20-1 and TRBJ2-2; TRBD2 agrees at 11 bases. The J segment lost 6 bases and the V segment lost 4 bases, leaving 7 bases of the junction unmatched. The germline gives CDR1 DFQATT, CDR2 SNEGSKA (reference sequence). The CDR3 is 15 amino acids. The DNA of the CDR3 is TGCAGTGCTACAGAACTAGCGGGAGAGGCCGGGGAGCTGTTTTTT. Translation: CSATELAGEAGELFF.

The chain is built from TRBV7-9 and TRBJ2-7, with 8 bases that match TRBD1. Unmatched junction bases numbered 14, after V lost 5 bases and J lost 11 bases. CDR1 and CDR2 (germline): SEHNR, FQNEAQ (reference sequence). The CDR3 totals 14 residues. CDR3 nucleotide sequence: TGTGCCAGCAGCGAGACAGGGGCCAAATCTCGGGAGTACTTC. This gives the protein CASSETGAKSREYF.

This clonotype was seen at least ten times. The rearrangement links TRBV20-1 to TRBJ2-7, with 9 bases aligning to TRBD1. The ends lost 0 bases at V and 5 bases at J; junction bases unmatched: 8. The CDR3 consists of 15 residues. Germline V CDR1 and CDR2: DFQATT, SNEGSKA (reference sequence). Written as DNA, the CDR3 is TGCAGTGCTAGAGAGGGACAGGGCGAATCTGACGAGCAGTACTTC. The encoded protein is CSAREGQGESDEQYF.

Many counts were recorded for this clonotype. CDR3 loop: CASARTSGSQETQYF. The CDR3 DNA sequence: TGTGCTAGTGCCAGGACTAGCGGGAGCCAAGAGACCCAGTACTTC. The chain has TRBV12-5 and TRBJ2-5; TRBD2 matches at 13 bases. Germline V CDR1 and CDR2: LGHNT, FRNRAP. The V and J ends lost 7 bases and 1 base, in that order; junction bases with no gene match: 3. The CDR3 covers 15 residues.

This clonotype was seen at least ten times. The J gene is TRBJ2-7, the V gene TRBV7-2, with a tentative D call TRBD2 (5 bases). Trimming left V 10 bases short and J 0 bases short, with 16 bases between. Germline CDR1 is SGHTA and CDR2 is FQGNSA. The length of the CDR3 is 14 residues. CDR3 DNA: TGTGCCACCTCCCGGGCTAGCCTCTCCTACGAGCAGTACTTC. Translated, it gives CATSRASLSYEQYF.

This clonotype was recorded at least ten times. This chain links TRBV24-1 with TRBJ2-5; TRBD2 agrees at 13 bases. The V gene's germline CDR1 is KGHDR and CDR2 SFDVKD. The CDR3 has 17 amino acids. J gave up 4 bases and V 4 bases, and 8 bases lay outside the gene matches. The CDR3 sequence is CATSDPRTSGSRETQYF. CDR3 sequence (DNA): TGTGCCACCAGTGACCCTCGGACTAGCGGGAGTCGAGAGACCCAGTACTTC.

The sample holds many counts of this clonotype. The rearrangement joins TRBV28 to TRBJ1-2; possibly TRBD1 for D (5 bases). Looked up from germline, CDR1 is MDHEN and CDR2 is SYDVKM. The CDR3 covers 13 residues. V lost 3 bases to trimming and J lost 8 bases, with 13 bases between them. For the CDR3, the DNA is TGTGCCAGCAGTTTGAGGGCAGGGCGGGGCTACACCTTC. Protein sequence: CASSLRAGRGYTF.

V and J are TRBV19 and TRBJ1-1; D ambiguous. Germline assignment: CDR1 LNHDA and CDR2 SQIVND (reference sequence). The CDR3 extends over 13 amino acids. Trimming removed 4 bases from V and 1 base from J, with 7 bases in between. This chain's CDR3 is CASSTVGNTEAFF. The DNA of the CDR3 is TGTGCCAGTAGTACAGTTGGGAACACTGAAGCTTTCTTT. The full variable domain, in which reference TRBV19 and TRBJ1-1 provide the parts outside the CDR3, is DGGITQSPKYLFRKEGQNVTLSCEQNLNHDAMYWYRQDPGQGLRLIYYSQIVNDFQKGDIAEGYSVSREKKESFPLTVTSAQKNPTAFYLCASSTVGNTEAFFGQGTRLTVV.